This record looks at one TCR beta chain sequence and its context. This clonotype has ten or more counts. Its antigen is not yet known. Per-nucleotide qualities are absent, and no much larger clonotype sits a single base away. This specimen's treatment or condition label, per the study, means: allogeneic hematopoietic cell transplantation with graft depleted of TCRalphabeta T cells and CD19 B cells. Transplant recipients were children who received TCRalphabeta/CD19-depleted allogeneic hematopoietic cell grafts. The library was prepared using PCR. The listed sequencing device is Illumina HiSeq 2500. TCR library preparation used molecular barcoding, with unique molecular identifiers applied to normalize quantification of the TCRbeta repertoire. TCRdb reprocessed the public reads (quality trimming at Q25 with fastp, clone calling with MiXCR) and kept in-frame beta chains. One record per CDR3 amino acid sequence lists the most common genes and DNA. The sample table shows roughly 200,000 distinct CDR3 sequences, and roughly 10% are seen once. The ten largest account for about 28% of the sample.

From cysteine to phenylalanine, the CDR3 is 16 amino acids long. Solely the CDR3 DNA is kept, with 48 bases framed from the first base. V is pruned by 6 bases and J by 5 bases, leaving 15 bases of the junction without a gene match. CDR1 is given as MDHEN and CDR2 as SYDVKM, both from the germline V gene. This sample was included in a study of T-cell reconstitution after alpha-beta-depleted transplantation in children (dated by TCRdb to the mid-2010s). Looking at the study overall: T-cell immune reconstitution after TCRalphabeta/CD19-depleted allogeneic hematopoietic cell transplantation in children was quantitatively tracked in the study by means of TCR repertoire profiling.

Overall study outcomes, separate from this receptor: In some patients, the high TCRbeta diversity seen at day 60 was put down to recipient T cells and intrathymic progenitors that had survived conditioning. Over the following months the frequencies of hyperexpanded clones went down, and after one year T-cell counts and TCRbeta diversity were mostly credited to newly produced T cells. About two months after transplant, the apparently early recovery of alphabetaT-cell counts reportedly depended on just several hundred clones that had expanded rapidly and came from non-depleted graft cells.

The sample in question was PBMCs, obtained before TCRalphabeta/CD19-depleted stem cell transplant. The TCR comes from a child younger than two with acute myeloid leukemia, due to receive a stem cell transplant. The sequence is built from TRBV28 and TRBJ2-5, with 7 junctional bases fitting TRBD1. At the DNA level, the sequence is TGTGCCAGCAGACCCGGGACAGCCGTCCTGGGGGAGACCCAGTACTTC. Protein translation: CASRPGTAVLGETQYF.